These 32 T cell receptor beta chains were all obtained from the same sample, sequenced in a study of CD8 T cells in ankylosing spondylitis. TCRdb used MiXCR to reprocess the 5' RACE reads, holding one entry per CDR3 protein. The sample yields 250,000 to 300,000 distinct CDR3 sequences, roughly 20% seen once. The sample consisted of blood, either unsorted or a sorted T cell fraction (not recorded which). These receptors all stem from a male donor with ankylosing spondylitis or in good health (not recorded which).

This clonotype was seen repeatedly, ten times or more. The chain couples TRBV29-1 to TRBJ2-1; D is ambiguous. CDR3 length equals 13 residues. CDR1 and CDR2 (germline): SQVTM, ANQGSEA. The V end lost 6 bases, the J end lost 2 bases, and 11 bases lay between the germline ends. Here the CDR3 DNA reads TGCAGCGTCTCCCAGGATACCTACAATGAGCAGTTCTTC. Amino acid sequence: CSVSQDTYNEQFF.

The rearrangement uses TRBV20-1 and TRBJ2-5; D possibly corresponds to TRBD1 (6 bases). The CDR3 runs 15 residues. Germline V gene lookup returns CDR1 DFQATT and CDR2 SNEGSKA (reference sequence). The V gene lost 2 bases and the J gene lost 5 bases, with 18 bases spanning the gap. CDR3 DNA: TGCAGTGCTAGACCCTTAGGACAGCGATGGGAGACCCAGTACTTC. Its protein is CSARPLGQRWETQYF.

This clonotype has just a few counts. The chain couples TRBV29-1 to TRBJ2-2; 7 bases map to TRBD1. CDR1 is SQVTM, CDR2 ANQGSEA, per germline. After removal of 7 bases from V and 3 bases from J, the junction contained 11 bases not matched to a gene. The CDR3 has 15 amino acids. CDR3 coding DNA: TGCAGCGCTCGATCCGGGACAGAGGACACCGGGGAGCTGTTTTTT. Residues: CSARSGTEDTGELFF.

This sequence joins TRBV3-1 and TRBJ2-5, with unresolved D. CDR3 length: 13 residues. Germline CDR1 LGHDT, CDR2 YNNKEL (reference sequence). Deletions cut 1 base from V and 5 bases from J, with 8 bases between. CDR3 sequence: CASSQGDWETQYF. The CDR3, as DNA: TGTGCCAGCAGCCAAGGTGACTGGGAGACCCAGTACTTC.

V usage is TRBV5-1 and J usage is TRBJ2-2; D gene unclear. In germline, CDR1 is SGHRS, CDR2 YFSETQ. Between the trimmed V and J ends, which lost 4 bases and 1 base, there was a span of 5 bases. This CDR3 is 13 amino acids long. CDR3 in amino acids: CASSGENTGELFF. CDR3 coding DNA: TGCGCCAGCAGCGGGGAGAACACCGGGGAGCTGTTTTTT.

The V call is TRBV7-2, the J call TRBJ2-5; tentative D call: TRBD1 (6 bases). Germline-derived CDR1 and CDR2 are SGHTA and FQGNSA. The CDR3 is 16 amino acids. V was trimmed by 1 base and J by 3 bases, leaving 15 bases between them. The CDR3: CASSLVRDKGEETQYF. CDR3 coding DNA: TGTGCCAGCAGCTTAGTTCGGGACAAGGGAGAAGAGACCCAGTACTTC.

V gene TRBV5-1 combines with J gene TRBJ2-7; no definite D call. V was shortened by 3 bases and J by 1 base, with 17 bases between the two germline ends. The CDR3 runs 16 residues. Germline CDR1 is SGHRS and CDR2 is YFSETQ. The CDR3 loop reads CASSYLNDSVSYEQYV. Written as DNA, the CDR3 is TGCGCCAGCAGCTACTTGAACGACTCGGTTTCCTACGAGCAGTACGTC.

The CDR3 nucleotides are TGTGCCAGCGGAATGTACTCTGGGGCCAACGTCCTGACTTTC. Protein sequence: CASGMYSGANVLTF. The V call is TRBV5-5, the J call TRBJ2-6; D is uncertain. The length of the CDR3 is 14 residues. Germline lookup yields CDR1 SGHKS and CDR2 YYEKEE (reference sequence). Trimming pared 7 bases from V and 0 bases from J, leaving 8 bases between.

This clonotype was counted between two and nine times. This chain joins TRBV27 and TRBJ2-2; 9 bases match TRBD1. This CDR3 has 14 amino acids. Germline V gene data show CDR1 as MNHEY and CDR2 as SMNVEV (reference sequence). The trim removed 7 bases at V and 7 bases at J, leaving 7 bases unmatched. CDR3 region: CASTPGQGSGELFF. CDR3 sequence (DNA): TGTGCCAGCACCCCGGGACAGGGCAGCGGGGAGCTGTTTTTT.

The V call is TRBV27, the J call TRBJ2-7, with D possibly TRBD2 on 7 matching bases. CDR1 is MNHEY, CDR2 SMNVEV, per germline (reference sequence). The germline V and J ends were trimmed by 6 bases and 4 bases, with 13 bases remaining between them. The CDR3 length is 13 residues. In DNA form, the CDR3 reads TGTGCCAGCAGGGGGGGGGGCCCGTACGAGCAGTACGTC. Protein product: CASRGGGPYEQYV.

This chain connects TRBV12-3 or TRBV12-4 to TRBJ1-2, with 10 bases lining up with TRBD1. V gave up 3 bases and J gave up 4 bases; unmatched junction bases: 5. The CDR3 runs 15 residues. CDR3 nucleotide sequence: TGTGCCAGCAGTTTGAGGGACAGGGGCGGCTATGGCTACACCTTC. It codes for CASSLRDRGGYGYTF.

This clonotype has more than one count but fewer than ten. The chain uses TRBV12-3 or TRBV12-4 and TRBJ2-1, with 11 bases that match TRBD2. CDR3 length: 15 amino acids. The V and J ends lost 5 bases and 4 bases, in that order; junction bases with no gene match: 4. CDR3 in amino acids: CASSTRTSGYNEQFF. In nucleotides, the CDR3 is TGTGCCAGCAGTACCCGGACTAGCGGGTACAATGAGCAGTTCTTC.

In nucleotides, the CDR3 is TGTGCCACCAGTGATTCACTAGCGGTTCTAAGCGGGAATGAGCAGTTCTTC. Its translation is CATSDSLAVLSGNEQFF. The chain employs TRBV24-1 and TRBJ2-1; TRBD2 matches at 8 bases. The CDR3 spans 17 residues. The V and J ends lost 2 bases and 7 bases, in that order; junction bases with no gene match: 12. Germline-derived CDR1 and CDR2 are KGHDR and SFDVKD.

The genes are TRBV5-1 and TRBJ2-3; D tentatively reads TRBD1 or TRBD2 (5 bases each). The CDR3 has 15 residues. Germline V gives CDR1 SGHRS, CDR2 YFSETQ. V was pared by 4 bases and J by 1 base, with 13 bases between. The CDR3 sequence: CASSGSGTGTDTQYF. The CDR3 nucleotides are TGCGCCAGCAGCGGATCAGGGACGGGCACAGATACGCAGTATTTT.

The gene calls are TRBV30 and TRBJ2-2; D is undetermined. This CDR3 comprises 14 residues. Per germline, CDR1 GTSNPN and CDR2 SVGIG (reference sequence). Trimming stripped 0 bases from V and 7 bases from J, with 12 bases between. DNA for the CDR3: TGTGCCTGGAGTGTACTTGTTAGCAGCGGGGAGCTGTTTTTT. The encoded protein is CAWSVLVSSGELFF.

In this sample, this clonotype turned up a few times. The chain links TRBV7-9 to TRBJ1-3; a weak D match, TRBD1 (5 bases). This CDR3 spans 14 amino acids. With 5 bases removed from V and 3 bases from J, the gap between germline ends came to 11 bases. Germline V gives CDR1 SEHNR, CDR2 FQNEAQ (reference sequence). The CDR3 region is CASSPDMGGNTIYF. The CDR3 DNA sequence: TGTGCCAGCAGCCCGGACATGGGTGGAAACACCATATATTTT.

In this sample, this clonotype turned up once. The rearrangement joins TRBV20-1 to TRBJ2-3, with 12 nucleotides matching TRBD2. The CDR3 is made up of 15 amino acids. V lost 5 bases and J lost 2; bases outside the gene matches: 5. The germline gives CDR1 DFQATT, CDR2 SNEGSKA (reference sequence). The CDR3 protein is CSARRTSGNTDTQYF. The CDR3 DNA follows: TGCAGTGCTCGCCGGACTAGCGGGAACACAGATACGCAGTATTTT.

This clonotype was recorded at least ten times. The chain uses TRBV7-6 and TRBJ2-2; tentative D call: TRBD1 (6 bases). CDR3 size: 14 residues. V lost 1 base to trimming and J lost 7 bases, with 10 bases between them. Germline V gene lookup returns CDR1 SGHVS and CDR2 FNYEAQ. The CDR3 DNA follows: TGTGCCAGCAGCTTAGGGCAGGGGAACGGGGAGCTGTTTTTT. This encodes CASSLGQGNGELFF.

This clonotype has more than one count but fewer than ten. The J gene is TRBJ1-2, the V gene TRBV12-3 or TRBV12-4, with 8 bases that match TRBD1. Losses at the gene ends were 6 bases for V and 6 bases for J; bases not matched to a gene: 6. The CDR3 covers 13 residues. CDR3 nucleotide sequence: TGTGCCAGCAGCCTTTGGACAGGGAATGGCTACACCTTC. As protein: CASSLWTGNGYTF.

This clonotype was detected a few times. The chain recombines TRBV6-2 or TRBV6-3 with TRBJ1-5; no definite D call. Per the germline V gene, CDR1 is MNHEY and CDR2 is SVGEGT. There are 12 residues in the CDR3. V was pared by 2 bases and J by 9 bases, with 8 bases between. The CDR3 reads CASSYGAGPQHF. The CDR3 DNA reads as TGTGCCAGCAGTTACGGAGCTGGGCCCCAGCATTTT.

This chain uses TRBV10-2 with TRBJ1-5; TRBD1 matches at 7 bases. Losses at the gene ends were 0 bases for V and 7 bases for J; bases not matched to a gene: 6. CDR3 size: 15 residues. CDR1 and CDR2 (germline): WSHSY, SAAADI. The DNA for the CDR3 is TGCGCCAGCAGTGAGTCTGACAGGGCAAACCAGCCCCAGCATTTT. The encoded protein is CASSESDRANQPQHF.

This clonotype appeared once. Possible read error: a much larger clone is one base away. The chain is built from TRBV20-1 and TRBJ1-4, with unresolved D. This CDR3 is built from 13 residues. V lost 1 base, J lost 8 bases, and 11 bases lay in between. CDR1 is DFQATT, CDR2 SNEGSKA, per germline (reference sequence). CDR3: CSARGPQREKLFF. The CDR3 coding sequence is TGCAGTGCTAGAGGTCCCCAAAGGGAAAAACTGTTTTTT.

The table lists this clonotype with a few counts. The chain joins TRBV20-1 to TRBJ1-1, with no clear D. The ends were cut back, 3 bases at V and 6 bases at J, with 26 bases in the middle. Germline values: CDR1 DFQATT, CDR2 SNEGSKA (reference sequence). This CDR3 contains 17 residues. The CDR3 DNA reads TGCAGTGCTAGTAGGCCGGGAGGGCCCACTTTAAACGCTGAAGCTTTCTTT. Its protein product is CSASRPGGPTLNAEAFF.

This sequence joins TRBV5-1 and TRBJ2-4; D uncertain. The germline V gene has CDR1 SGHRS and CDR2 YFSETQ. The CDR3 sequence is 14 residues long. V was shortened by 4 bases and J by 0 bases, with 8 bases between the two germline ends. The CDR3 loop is CASSQTIAKNIQYF. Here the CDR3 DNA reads TGCGCCAGCAGCCAGACAATAGCCAAAAACATTCAGTACTTC.

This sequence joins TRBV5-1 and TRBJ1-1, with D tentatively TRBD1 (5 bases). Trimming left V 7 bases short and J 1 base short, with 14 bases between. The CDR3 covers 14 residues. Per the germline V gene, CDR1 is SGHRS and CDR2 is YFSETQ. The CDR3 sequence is CASSLEGPNTEAFF. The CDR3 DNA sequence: TGCGCCAGCTCCCTCGAGGGGCCGAACACTGAAGCTTTCTTT.

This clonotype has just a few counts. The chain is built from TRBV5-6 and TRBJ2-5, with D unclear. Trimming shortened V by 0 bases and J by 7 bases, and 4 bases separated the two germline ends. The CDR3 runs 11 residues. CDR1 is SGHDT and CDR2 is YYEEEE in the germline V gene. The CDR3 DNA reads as TGTGCCAGCAGCTTGGGTCCGACCCAGTACTTC. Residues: CASSLGPTQYF.

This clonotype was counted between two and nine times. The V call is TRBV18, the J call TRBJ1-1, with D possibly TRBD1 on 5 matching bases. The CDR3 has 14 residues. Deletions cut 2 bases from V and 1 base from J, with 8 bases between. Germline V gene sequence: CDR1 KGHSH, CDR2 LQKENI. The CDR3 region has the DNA TGTGCCAGCTCACCATCGGGGGGGAACACTGAAGCTTTCTTT. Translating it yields CASSPSGGNTEAFF. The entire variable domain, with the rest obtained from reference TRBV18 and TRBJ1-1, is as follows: NAGVMQNPRHLVRRRGQEARLRCSPMKGHSHVYWYRQLPEEGLKFMVYLQKENIIDESGMPKERFSAEFPKEGPSILRIQQVVRGDSAAYFCASSPSGGNTEAFFGQGTRLTVV.

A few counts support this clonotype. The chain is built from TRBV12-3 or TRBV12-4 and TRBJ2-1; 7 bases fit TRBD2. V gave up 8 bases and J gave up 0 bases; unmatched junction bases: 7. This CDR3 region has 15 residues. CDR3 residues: CASGGGRSSYNEQFF. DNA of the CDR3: TGTGCCAGCGGGGGGGGTCGGAGCTCCTACAATGAGCAGTTCTTC.

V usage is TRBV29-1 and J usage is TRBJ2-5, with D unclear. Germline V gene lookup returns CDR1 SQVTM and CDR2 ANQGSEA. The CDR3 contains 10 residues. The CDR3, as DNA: TGCCTCGCAACGGGCGAGACCCAGTACTTC. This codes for CLATGETQYF. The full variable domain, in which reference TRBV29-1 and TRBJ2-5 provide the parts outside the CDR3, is SAVISQKPSRDICQRGTSLTIQCQVDSQVTMMFWYRQQPGQSLTLIATANQGSEATYESGFVIDKFPISRPNLTFSTLTVSNMSPEDSSIYLCLATGETQYFGPGTRLLVL.

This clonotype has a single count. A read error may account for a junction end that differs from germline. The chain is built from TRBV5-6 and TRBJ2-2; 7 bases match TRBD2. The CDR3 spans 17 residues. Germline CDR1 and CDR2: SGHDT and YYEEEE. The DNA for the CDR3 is TGTGCCAGCAGCCAACATGGGGCGGGGGAAAACACCGGGGGGCTGTTTTTT. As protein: CASSQHGAGENTGGLFF.

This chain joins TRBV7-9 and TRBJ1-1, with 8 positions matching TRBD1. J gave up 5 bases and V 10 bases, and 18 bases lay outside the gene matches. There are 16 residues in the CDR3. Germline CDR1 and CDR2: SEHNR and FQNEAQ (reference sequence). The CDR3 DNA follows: TGTGCCACCCCTAAGCAGGGGGCTCGTTTGATGACTGAAGCTTTCTTT. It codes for CATPKQGARLMTEAFF.

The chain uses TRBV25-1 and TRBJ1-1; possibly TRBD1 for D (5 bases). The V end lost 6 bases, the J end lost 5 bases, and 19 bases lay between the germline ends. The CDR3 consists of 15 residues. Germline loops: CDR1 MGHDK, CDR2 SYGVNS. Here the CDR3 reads CASSTPQGIRTEAFF. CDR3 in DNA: TGTGCCAGCAGCACCCCCCAGGGAATTCGAACTGAAGCTTTCTTT.